This entry lists 32 T cell receptor beta chains sequenced from one sample in a study of CD8+CD57+ T cells in acquired aplastic anemia. Profiling that covered TCR beta VDJ and CDR3 relied on genomic DNA as its template. Each CDR3 protein gets one entry after TCRdb re-called the reads with MiXCR. In the table there are approximately 50,000 distinct CDR3 sequences, around 72% of which are singletons. Sequencing was performed on sorted CD4+, CD8+, or CD8+CD57+ T cells (not recorded which) from PBMCs. Source of these receptors: a human donor in good health, serving as a control.

The chain is built from TRBV15 and TRBJ1-2; no definite D call. The CDR3 has 13 amino acids. The germline V gene has CDR1 LNHNV and CDR2 YYDKDF (reference sequence). V lost 3 bases, J lost 5 bases, and 10 bases lay in between. DNA of the CDR3: TGTGCCACCAGCAGTGTGGCTGAATATGGCTACACCTTC. It specifies CATSSVAEYGYTF.

In its sample, this clonotype was seen a few times. CDR3 in DNA: TGTGCCAGTAGTTCTCCGCATCGGAGCAATCAGCCCCAGCATTTT. Its protein product is CASSSPHRSNQPQHF. The rearrangement uses TRBV19 and TRBJ1-5; D uncertain. CDR3 length equals 15 residues. Germline values: CDR1 LNHDA, CDR2 SQIVND (reference sequence). Trimming pared 5 bases from V and 1 base from J, leaving 12 bases between. Combining the CDR3 with reference TRBV19 and TRBJ1-5 gives the whole variable domain DGGITQSPKYLFRKEGQNVTLSCEQNLNHDAMYWYRQDPGQGLRLIYYSQIVNDFQKGDIAEGYSVSREKKESFPLTVTSAQKNPTAFYLCASSSPHRSNQPQHFGDGTRLSIL.

This clonotype was observed a single time. The genes are TRBV10-2 and TRBJ1-1; D unresolved. The V and J ends lost 3 bases and 5 bases respectively, with 10 bases between them. Germline CDR1 is WSHSY and CDR2 is SAAADI. The length of the CDR3 is 13 residues. CDR3 region: CASSEGPSTEAFF. CDR3 nucleotide sequence: TGCGCCAGCAGTGAAGGACCCTCAACTGAAGCTTTCTTT.

The rearrangement joins TRBV29-1 to TRBJ1-2; no reliable D call. The CDR3 has 13 residues. Germline V gene sequence: CDR1 SQVTM, CDR2 ANQGSEA. Trimming stripped 5 bases from V and 4 bases from J, with 14 bases between. The CDR3, as DNA: TGCAGCGTTTTAAGGGAAACTGGCTATGGCTACACCTTC. The encoded protein is CSVLRETGYGYTF. The full variable domain, completed using reference TRBV29-1 and TRBJ1-2, is SAVISQKPSRDICQRGTSLTIQCQVDSQVTMMFWYRQQPGQSLTLIATANQGSEATYESGFVIDKFPISRPNLTFSTLTVSNMSPEDSSIYLCSVLRETGYGYTFGSGTRLTVV.

This chain joins TRBV29-1 and TRBJ2-3; D not resolved. The length of the CDR3 is 16 residues. Germline CDR1 reads SQVTM; CDR2 reads ANQGSEA. With 4 bases removed from V and 0 bases from J, the gap between germline ends came to 17 bases. Written as DNA, the CDR3 is TGCAGCGTTGTAATGGCGGAACAATCTAGCACAGATACGCAGTATTTT. Protein: CSVVMAEQSSTDTQYF.

The chain has TRBV7-9 and TRBJ2-5; 7 bases are a match to TRBD2. The CDR3 length is 16 residues. The junction had 9 bases not matched to a gene; V was cut back by 1 base and J by 4 bases. CDR1 SEHNR and CDR2 FQNEAQ come from the germline V gene (reference sequence). Here the CDR3 DNA reads TGTGCCAGCAGCTTAGTTCCAGCGGGGTCCGGAGAGACCCAGTACTTC. Protein sequence: CASSLVPAGSGETQYF.

V usage is TRBV20-1 and J usage is TRBJ2-7; 11 bases are a match to TRBD1. J was trimmed by 1 base and V by 6 bases; bases with no gene match: 8. The CDR3 has 15 residues. CDR1 is DFQATT, CDR2 SNEGSKA, per germline (reference sequence). CDR3: CSAQRGQGASYEQYF. The CDR3 DNA follows: TGCAGTGCGCAGCGTGGACAGGGGGCTTCCTACGAGCAGTACTTC.

The J gene is TRBJ2-7, the V gene TRBV15, with 8 bases that match TRBD2. The CDR3 is 15 residues long. V shed 0 bases, J shed 4 bases, and the junction held 5 bases outside the gene matches. Germline loops: CDR1 LNHNV, CDR2 YYDKDF (reference sequence). CDR3 nucleotide sequence: TGTGCCACCAGCAGAGATCGGGCGGGGGGATACGAGCAGTACTTC. Its protein is CATSRDRAGGYEQYF.

This sequence joins TRBV11-1 and TRBJ1-6, with a weak D call TRBD1 (5 bases). V was trimmed by 6 bases and J by 5 bases, leaving 14 bases between them. Germline loops: CDR1 SGHAT, CDR2 FQDESV (reference sequence). There are 15 residues in the CDR3. The CDR3 spells CASRERGLDNSPLHF. For the CDR3, the DNA is TGTGCCAGCAGGGAAAGGGGTTTGGATAATTCACCCCTCCACTTT.

About this clonotype itself: As the CDR3 is not closed by the conserved phenylalanine or tryptophan, this likely results from a read error. V gene TRBV15 combines with J gene TRBJ1-5; unclear D gene. The CDR3 runs 13 residues. CDR1 LNHNV and CDR2 YYDKDF come from the germline V gene (reference sequence). Trimming stripped 6 bases from V and 4 bases from J, with 10 bases between. As DNA, the CDR3 is TGTGCCACCAGGAAGGGTGGTAATCAGCCCCAGCATTTG. Translating it yields CATRKGGNQPQHL.

CDR3 region: CASSRDRGTEAFF. The CDR3 DNA sequence: TGTGCCAGTAGTAGGGACAGGGGCACTGAAGCTTTCTTT. This chain links TRBV19 with TRBJ1-1, with 10 bases that match TRBD1. Germline loops: CDR1 LNHDA, CDR2 SQIVND (reference sequence). V lost 4 bases, J lost 4 bases, and 0 bases stayed unmatched. The CDR3 runs to 13 residues.

V usage is TRBV29-1 and J usage is TRBJ2-7; 7 bases are shared with TRBD1. Unmatched junction bases numbered 5, after V lost 6 bases and J lost 3 bases. The germline V gene encodes CDR1 SQVTM and CDR2 ANQGSEA. This CDR3 is 12 amino acids long. CDR3 sequence: CSVAQGIYEQYF. The DNA of the CDR3 is TGCAGCGTGGCACAGGGGATCTACGAGCAGTACTTC.

The chain joins TRBV5-4 to TRBJ2-3; 13 bases are a match to TRBD2. The J segment lost 1 base and the V segment lost 3 bases, leaving 5 bases of the junction unmatched. The CDR3 loop spans 17 amino acids. The germline CDR1 and CDR2 sequences are SGHNT and YYREEE (reference sequence). CDR3 nucleotide sequence: TGTGCCAGCAGCTACGGACTAGCGGGAGATGGCACAGATACGCAGTATTTT. The encoded protein is CASSYGLAGDGTDTQYF.

This clonotype has at least ten counts. This sequence joins TRBV30 and TRBJ2-6, with D possibly TRBD1 on 5 matching bases. Trimming shortened V by 0 bases and J by 0 bases, and 6 bases separated the two germline ends. Germline lookup yields CDR1 GTSNPN and CDR2 SVGIG (reference sequence). The CDR3 runs to 15 residues. CDR3: CAWSVDSSGANVLTF. In DNA form, the CDR3 reads TGTGCCTGGAGTGTCGACAGCTCTGGGGCCAACGTCCTGACTTTC.

This clonotype occurred many times. A much more abundant neighbour one base away suggests this may be a read error. J is TRBJ1-1 and V is TRBV13; D may be TRBD1 (5 bases). Germline V gene data show CDR1 as PRHDT and CDR2 as FYEKMQ (reference sequence). The CDR3 length is 14 residues. The CDR3 bases are TGTACCAGCAGTCTCGAGGGCGGGGGTAAGGGAGCTTTCTTT. Residues: CTSSLEGGGKGAFF.

The chain links TRBV20-1 to TRBJ2-7; tentative D call: TRBD1 (5 bases). Germline lookup yields CDR1 DFQATT and CDR2 SNEGSKA (reference sequence). V was cut by 2 bases and J by 3 bases, with 20 bases left in between. This CDR3 contains 16 residues. This CDR3 is CSARLPLDTLYYEQYF. CDR3 DNA sequence: TGCAGTGCTAGACTCCCTTTGGACACACTGTACTACGAGCAGTACTTC.

For this clonotype: The final CDR3 position lacks the conserved phenylalanine or tryptophan, pointing to a likely read error. The chain links TRBV10-2 to TRBJ1-1; D is unresolved. This CDR3 comprises 11 residues. The germline CDR1 and CDR2 sequences are WSHSY and SAAADI. Trimming took 9 bases from V and 4 from J, leaving 9 bases between them. CDR3 residues: CASARGTEAFS. The DNA for the CDR3 is TGCGCCAGTGCCCGGGGCACTGAAGCTTTCTCT.

This clonotype has just a few counts. The rearrangement uses TRBV25-1 and TRBJ2-7, with D possibly matching TRBD1 (6 bases). In germline, CDR1 is MGHDK, CDR2 SYGVNS. This CDR3 comprises 15 residues. V lost 2 bases and J 6 bases, leaving 17 bases between the germline ends. The CDR3 region has the DNA TGTGCCAGCAGTGAAATGGGGGCTCCGAGCGTCGAGCAGTACTTC. Its protein product is CASSEMGAPSVEQYF.

The chain joins TRBV11-2 to TRBJ2-3, with a tentative D call TRBD2 (6 bases). Germline V lookup: CDR1 SGHAT, CDR2 FQNNGV. The CDR3 runs 15 residues. V was trimmed by 5 bases and J by 2 bases, leaving 14 bases between them. The CDR3 region is CASSQLGRHTDTQYF. The CDR3 DNA follows: TGTGCCAGCAGCCAACTCGGGAGACACACAGATACGCAGTATTTT.

As to this clonotype: This CDR3 is missing its conserved last phenylalanine or tryptophan, likely due to a read error. Because the CDR3's place on the DNA is in doubt, the DNA is left out and the CDR3 is given as listed by TCRdb. The V and J genes are TRBV10-3 and TRBJ1-2; TRBD1 is taken as the D call from the table, unchecked against the DNA. The CDR3 has 9 amino acids, counting both end residues. Germline CDR1 and CDR2: ENHRY and SYGVKD. CDR3 sequence reads: CAIGEAGQV.

This clonotype has ten or more counts. The V gene is TRBV4-2, the J gene TRBJ2-3; a possible D gene is TRBD2 (6 bases). From germline, CDR1 is LGHNA and CDR2 YNFKEQ. V lost 1 base and J 3 bases, leaving 11 bases between the germline ends. The CDR3 consists of 15 residues. The CDR3 nucleotides are TGTGCCAGCAGCCAAGTTTACGGGAGTACAGATACGCAGTATTTT. Its translation: CASSQVYGSTDTQYF.

The CDR3 here is CASSDTGQGASPLHF. CDR3 in DNA: TGTGCCAGCAGTGATACCGGACAGGGGGCTTCACCCCTCCACTTT. J is TRBJ1-6 and V is TRBV25-1; 11 nucleotides match TRBD1. There are 15 residues in the CDR3. Germline V gene sequence: CDR1 MGHDK, CDR2 SYGVNS. The J segment lost 9 bases and the V segment lost 3 bases, leaving 4 bases of the junction unmatched.

The rearrangement joins TRBV20-1 to TRBJ2-7; weak D call: TRBD2 (5 bases). Trimming removed 2 bases at V and 1 base at J, with 6 bases between. The germline V gene has CDR1 DFQATT and CDR2 SNEGSKA (reference sequence). The CDR3 runs to 12 residues. Written as DNA, the CDR3 is TGCAGTGCTAGACGGGGTTCCTACGAGCAGTACTTC. It encodes CSARRGSYEQYF.

The rearrangement links TRBV9 to TRBJ1-1; 9 bases agree with TRBD1. Germline assignment: CDR1 SGDLS and CDR2 YYNGEE. The CDR3 contains 17 residues. The V and J ends lost 3 bases and 4 bases, in that order; junction bases with no gene match: 13. CDR3: CASSGIPHGTGSTEAFF. CDR3 DNA: TGTGCCAGCAGCGGCATCCCCCATGGGACAGGGTCCACTGAAGCTTTCTTT.

The V call is TRBV7-9, the J call TRBJ2-7; 8 nucleotides agree with TRBD2. This CDR3 is 14 amino acids long. CDR1 SEHNR and CDR2 FQNEAQ come from the germline V gene (reference sequence). V dropped 4 bases and J dropped 5; count of bases not matched to a gene: 7. CDR3 bases: TGTGCCAGCAGCTGGCTAGCGGGTGGAGACGAGCAGTACTTC. Translated: CASSWLAGGDEQYF.

This rearrangement joins TRBV2 to TRBJ2-5, with D unresolved. The CDR3 has 11 amino acids. Trimming took 11 bases from V and 5 from J, leaving 12 bases between them. Germline V lookup: CDR1 SNHLY, CDR2 FYNNEI. The CDR3 sequence is CALVQGETQYF. CDR3 sequence (DNA): TGTGCCCTCGTTCAAGGGGAGACCCAGTACTTC.

The chain recombines TRBV2 with TRBJ2-7; no clear D. The V and J ends lost 2 bases and 0 bases respectively, with 8 bases between them. The germline V gene encodes CDR1 SNHLY and CDR2 FYNNEI. This CDR3 region has 14 residues. CDR3 region: CASSETTVSYEQYF. DNA of the CDR3: TGTGCCAGCAGTGAAACAACAGTCTCCTACGAGCAGTACTTC. Variable domain in full (rest from reference TRBV2 and TRBJ2-7): EPEVTQTPSHQVTQMGQEVILRCVPISNHLYFYWYRQILGQKVEFLVSFYNNEISEKSEIFDDQFSVERPDGSNFTLKIRSTKLEDSAMYFCASSETTVSYEQYFGPGTRLTVT.

This clonotype came up a few times. V and J are TRBV29-1 and TRBJ2-2, with D unresolved. The V gene's germline CDR1 is SQVTM and CDR2 ANQGSEA. With 5 bases removed from V and 2 bases from J, the gap between germline ends came to 9 bases. This CDR3 has 13 amino acids. The CDR3, as DNA: TGCAGCGTTCGGGCGGAAAACACCGGGGAGCTGTTTTTT. Translation: CSVRAENTGELFF.

Here the CDR3 DNA reads TGTGCCAGTAGTCCCTCCCCTGCAGTCTATGCTGAAGCTTTCTTT. Translating gives CASSPSPAVYAEAFF. The V call is TRBV19, the J call TRBJ1-1, with D unresolved. The CDR3 is made up of 15 amino acids. The germline gives CDR1 LNHDA, CDR2 SQIVND (reference sequence). Deletions cut 5 bases from V and 6 bases from J, with 19 bases between.

In DNA form, the CDR3 reads TGTGCCACCAGTGAGGACAGCTACCCGAATAGCAATCAGCCCCAGCATTTT. Amino acid sequence: CATSEDSYPNSNQPQHF. V and J are TRBV24-1 and TRBJ1-5; D perhaps matches TRBD1 (6 bases). This CDR3 is built from 17 residues. V was clipped by 4 bases and J by 0 bases, with 15 bases between them. In germline, CDR1 is KGHDR, CDR2 SFDVKD.

This clonotype was picked up many times. J is TRBJ1-5 and V is TRBV6-1, with 7 positions matching TRBD1. Trimming cost V 7 bases and J 1 base; bases outside gene matches: 7. Looked up from germline, CDR1 is MNHNS and CDR2 is SASEGT. The CDR3 runs 15 residues. CDR3 in DNA: TGTGCCAGCACCCCACGAGGGGGCAGCAATCAGCCCCAGCATTTT. Translating gives CASTPRGGSNQPQHF.

This sequence joins TRBV11-2 and TRBJ2-3; 16 bases are a match to TRBD2. J lost 2 bases, V lost 5 bases, and 7 bases had no gene match. The CDR3 sequence is 18 residues long. CDR1 and CDR2 from the germline V gene are SGHAT and FQNNGV. The CDR3, as DNA: TGTGCCAGCAGCGCTACGGGACTAGCGGGAGGGGACACAGATACGCAGTATTTT. The encoded protein is CASSATGLAGGDTDTQYF.